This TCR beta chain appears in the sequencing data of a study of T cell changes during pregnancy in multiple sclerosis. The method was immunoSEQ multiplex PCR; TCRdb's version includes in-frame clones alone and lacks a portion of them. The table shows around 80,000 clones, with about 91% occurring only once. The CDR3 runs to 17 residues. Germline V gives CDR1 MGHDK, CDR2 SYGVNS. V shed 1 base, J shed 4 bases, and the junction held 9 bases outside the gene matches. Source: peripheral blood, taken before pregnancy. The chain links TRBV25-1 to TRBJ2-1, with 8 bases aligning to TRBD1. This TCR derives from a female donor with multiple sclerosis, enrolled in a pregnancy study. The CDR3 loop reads CASSESEDREGYNEQFF. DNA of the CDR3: TGTGCCAGCAGTGAATCCGAGGACAGGGAAGGGTACAATGAGCAGTTCTTC.